These T cell receptor beta chains were read from a single sample in a study of blood T cell repertoires in COVID-19. Assay used: immunoSEQ multiplex PCR; TCRdb lists only in-frame clones, some missing. The repertoire includes 220,000 or so clones, around 91% of them detected once, and around 15% sits in the top ten. The sample comprised PBMCs or T cells enriched from blood (not recorded which). All receptors derive from a man in his thirties or forties who had been exposed to COVID-19. The CDR3 runs from the conserved cysteine through the conserved F or W. Fields, in order: clone size, CDR3 length, V gene, J gene, D gene, CDR3 DNA, CDR3 protein. A D gene is named only where the DNA matches it firmly. Size tells how often a clone was seen (once, few, many) or the class of an expanded clone, and some rows leave it out.

abundance: .; len: 14; v_gene: TRBV7-7; j_gene: TRBJ1-2; d_gene: .; CDR3nt: TGTGCCAGCAGCTTAGGCGGGGCATTCTATGGCTACACCTTC; CDR3aa: CASSLGGAFYGYTF
abundance: .; len: 14; v_gene: TRBV27; j_gene: TRBJ1-5; d_gene: .; CDR3nt: TGTGCCAGCAGTTTAGCCGGGTCGGTACGGCCCCAGCATTTT; CDR3aa: CASSLAGSVRPQHF
abundance: .; len: 14; v_gene: TRBV10-3; j_gene: TRBJ2-3; d_gene: .; CDR3nt: TGTGCCACCGTCGGACAGCCTAGCACAGATACGCAGTATTTT; CDR3aa: CATVGQPSTDTQYF
abundance: .; len: 14; v_gene: TRBV9; j_gene: TRBJ2-3; d_gene: TRBD2; CDR3nt: TGTGCCAGCAGCGACGGACTAGCGATTGATACGCAGTATTTT; CDR3aa: CASSDGLAIDTQYF
abundance: .; len: 15; v_gene: TRBV7-3; j_gene: TRBJ2-3; d_gene: .; CDR3nt: TGTGCCAGCAGCCCCGTTGGGGGGGGCCTTGATACGCAGTATTTT; CDR3aa: CASSPVGGGLDTQYF
abundance: .; len: 13; v_gene: TRBV19; j_gene: TRBJ2-6; d_gene: .; CDR3nt: TGTGCCAGTTCCCTCTCTGGGGCCAACGTCCTGACTTTC; CDR3aa: CASSLSGANVLTF
abundance: .; len: 15; v_gene: TRBV4-3; j_gene: TRBJ2-2; d_gene: .; CDR3nt: TGCGCCAGCAGCCGGGCGTCAGGGGCTGCCGGGGAGCTGTTTTTT; CDR3aa: CASSRASGAAGELFF
abundance: .; len: 15; v_gene: TRBV19; j_gene: TRBJ1-5; d_gene: TRBD1; CDR3nt: TGTGCCAGTAGAGGGGGGACAGGGGTAAATCAGCCCCAGCATTTT; CDR3aa: CASRGGTGVNQPQHF
abundance: .; len: 13; v_gene: TRBV11-1; j_gene: TRBJ1-5; d_gene: TRBD1; CDR3nt: TGTGCCAGCAGCTTCGACAGGGGTCAGCCCCAGCATTTT; CDR3aa: CASSFDRGQPQHF
abundance: .; len: 15; v_gene: TRBV5-5; j_gene: TRBJ2-7; d_gene: TRBD1; CDR3nt: TGTGCCAGCAGCCCCACCCGACAGGGTACGTACGAGCAGTACTTC; CDR3aa: CASSPTRQGTYEQYF
abundance: .; len: 18; v_gene: TRBV13; j_gene: TRBJ1-4; d_gene: .; CDR3nt: TGTGCCAGCAGTGGACCTAGGGGGACAACTCCAACTAATGAAAAACTGTTTTTT; CDR3aa: CASSGPRGTTPTNEKLFF
abundance: .; len: 17; v_gene: TRBV3-1/TRBV3-2; j_gene: TRBJ2-1; d_gene: TRBD2; CDR3nt: TGTGCCAGCAGCCAAGTAAGGGGAGGGTCCCAAGGAAATGAGCAGTTCTTC; CDR3aa: CASSQVRGGSQGNEQFF
abundance: .; len: 14; v_gene: TRBV19; j_gene: TRBJ1-2; d_gene: TRBD1; CDR3nt: TGTGCCAGTAAAGGGACAGGGAATAACGTTGGCTACACCTTC; CDR3aa: CASKGTGNNVGYTF
abundance: .; len: 15; v_gene: TRBV4-3; j_gene: TRBJ2-5; d_gene: TRBD2; CDR3nt: TGCGCCAGCAGCCCGACGGGGCTAGCGGATGAGACCCAGTACTTC; CDR3aa: CASSPTGLADETQYF
abundance: .; len: 15; v_gene: TRBV6-5; j_gene: TRBJ2-7; d_gene: .; CDR3nt: TGTGCCAGCAGTTACTCGAGCAGGGTGTTCTACGAGCAGTACTTC; CDR3aa: CASSYSSRVFYEQYF
abundance: .; len: 15; v_gene: TRBV7-9; j_gene: TRBJ2-5; d_gene: TRBD1; CDR3nt: TGTGCCAGCAGCCCCAGGACAGGTTACCAAGAGACCCAGTACTTC; CDR3aa: CASSPRTGYQETQYF
abundance: once; len: 11; v_gene: TRBV7-2; j_gene: TRBJ1-2; d_gene: .; CDR3nt: TGTGCCAGCAGCTCCCGAGGCGGCTACACCTTC; CDR3aa: CASSSRGGYTF
abundance: .; len: 18; v_gene: TRBV11-2; j_gene: TRBJ1-1; d_gene: TRBD1; CDR3nt: TGTGCCAGCGCAAGCTTAAGGGCGGTCCTTGGGGGACAGCATGAAGCTTTCTTT; CDR3aa: CASASLRAVLGGQHEAFF
abundance: .; len: 14; v_gene: TRBV6-6; j_gene: TRBJ1-5; d_gene: .; CDR3nt: TGTGCCAGCAGGTCAGACAGCTTCGATCAGCCCCAGCATTTT; CDR3aa: CASRSDSFDQPQHF
abundance: once; len: 12; v_gene: TRBV24-1; j_gene: TRBJ1-2; d_gene: .; CDR3nt: TGTGCCACCAGTTCCGGGGTCGGGGGCTACACCTTC; CDR3aa: CATSSGVGGYTF
abundance: .; len: 18; v_gene: TRBV4-2; j_gene: TRBJ1-6; d_gene: TRBD1; CDR3nt: TGTGCCAGCAGCCAGAAGGGCCCCCTCGGGACAGAAGATTCACCCCTCCACTTT; CDR3aa: CASSQKGPLGTEDSPLHF
abundance: .; len: 13; v_gene: TRBV30; j_gene: TRBJ1-4; d_gene: .; CDR3nt: TGTGCCTGGAGGGGGGGGCTGGACGAAAAACTGTTTTTT; CDR3aa: CAWRGGLDEKLFF
abundance: few; len: 16; v_gene: TRBV18; j_gene: TRBJ2-1; d_gene: TRBD2; CDR3nt: TGTGCCAGCTCACCTATCAGCGGGGGGGCCTACAATGAGCAGTTCTTC; CDR3aa: CASSPISGGAYNEQFF
abundance: .; len: 15; v_gene: TRBV18; j_gene: TRBJ1-2; d_gene: TRBD1; CDR3nt: TGTGCCAGCTCACAGCTGGGACAGGAAGGCTATGGCTACACCTTC; CDR3aa: CASSQLGQEGYGYTF
abundance: .; len: 15; v_gene: TRBV23-1; j_gene: TRBJ2-5; d_gene: TRBD1; CDR3nt: TGCGCCAGCATCCCGGACAGGCAATACCAAGAGACCCAGTACTTC; CDR3aa: CASIPDRQYQETQYF
abundance: .; len: 12; v_gene: TRBV2; j_gene: TRBJ2-1; d_gene: TRBD2; CDR3nt: TGTGCCAGTCACGGGGGGTACAATGAGCAGTTCTTC; CDR3aa: CASHGGYNEQFF
abundance: .; len: 14; v_gene: TRBV27; j_gene: TRBJ1-1; d_gene: .; CDR3nt: TGTGCCAGCAGGGGCCTCCAGGGCTACACTGAAGCTTTCTTT; CDR3aa: CASRGLQGYTEAFF
abundance: .; len: 15; v_gene: TRBV4-1; j_gene: TRBJ2-1; d_gene: .; CDR3nt: TGCGCCAGCAGCCAAGGCTACACTAGAAGGGGGGAGCAGTTCTTC; CDR3aa: CASSQGYTRRGEQFF
abundance: .; len: 16; v_gene: TRBV9; j_gene: TRBJ1-2; d_gene: TRBD1; CDR3nt: TGTGCCAGCAGCGTAGCCCCGGGACAGGGGGGAGTTGGCTACACCTTC; CDR3aa: CASSVAPGQGGVGYTF
abundance: .; len: 16; v_gene: TRBV5-4; j_gene: TRBJ2-2; d_gene: TRBD2; CDR3nt: TGCGCCAGCAGCCGGACTAGCGGGGGGAGCACCGGGGAGCTGTTTTTT; CDR3aa: CASSRTSGGSTGELFF
abundance: .; len: 15; v_gene: TRBV4-2; j_gene: TRBJ2-7; d_gene: TRBD2; CDR3nt: TGTGCCAGCAGCCGTGGGACTAGCGGGGGTCTGGGGCAGTACTTC; CDR3aa: CASSRGTSGGLGQYF
abundance: .; len: 16; v_gene: TRBV11-1; j_gene: TRBJ1-1; d_gene: .; CDR3nt: TGTGCCAGCAGGGGTAGGTGGAGGTCGATCCACACTGAAGCTTTCTTT; CDR3aa: CASRGRWRSIHTEAFF
abundance: .; len: 15; v_gene: TRBV30; j_gene: TRBJ1-5; d_gene: .; CDR3nt: TGTGCCTGGAGTGTTATCGGCAGGGGCAAACAGCCCCAGCATTTT; CDR3aa: CAWSVIGRGKQPQHF
abundance: .; len: 15; v_gene: TRBV11-2; j_gene: TRBJ1-5; d_gene: .; CDR3nt: TGTGCCAGCAGCTTAGACGGGAAACCGAATCAGCCCCAGCATTTT; CDR3aa: CASSLDGKPNQPQHF
abundance: .; len: 13; v_gene: TRBV5-6; j_gene: TRBJ2-5; d_gene: .; CDR3nt: TGTGCCAGCAGCTTCAGGGGGGAAGAGACCCAGTACTTC; CDR3aa: CASSFRGEETQYF
abundance: .; len: 15; v_gene: TRBV7-9; j_gene: TRBJ1-1; d_gene: .; CDR3nt: TGTGCCAGCAGCCCGGGTTGGGGCGGAGAGACTGAAGCTTTCTTT; CDR3aa: CASSPGWGGETEAFF
abundance: .; len: 16; v_gene: TRBV27; j_gene: TRBJ2-5; d_gene: TRBD1; CDR3nt: TGTGCCAGCACCGGCGGGTGGGCAGGGGGCGAAGAGACCCAGTACTTC; CDR3aa: CASTGGWAGGEETQYF
abundance: .; len: 15; v_gene: TRBV7-2; j_gene: TRBJ1-2; d_gene: .; CDR3nt: TGTGCCAGCAGCTTAGGGACAGCAGTTAATTATGGCTACACCTTC; CDR3aa: CASSLGTAVNYGYTF
abundance: .; len: 14; v_gene: TRBV18; j_gene: TRBJ2-5; d_gene: .; CDR3nt: TGTGCCAGCTCACCGGCTGGACAGTCTAGGTCCCAGTACTTC; CDR3aa: CASSPAGQSRSQYF
abundance: .; len: 15; v_gene: TRBV5-4; j_gene: TRBJ2-5; d_gene: TRBD2; CDR3nt: TGTGCCAGCAGCTTGTTTGCGGCGGGGGAAGAGACCCAGTACTTC; CDR3aa: CASSLFAAGEETQYF
abundance: .; len: 14; v_gene: TRBV9; j_gene: TRBJ1-2; d_gene: TRBD1; CDR3nt: TGTGCCAGCAGGCACAGGGGTGGGGGCTATGGCTACACCTTC; CDR3aa: CASRHRGGGYGYTF
abundance: .; len: 13; v_gene: TRBV5-4; j_gene: TRBJ1-2; d_gene: .; CDR3nt: TGTGCCAGCAGCTTGGCCGGGTCGGTTCGCTACACCTTC; CDR3aa: CASSLAGSVRYTF
abundance: .; len: 15; v_gene: TRBV7-2; j_gene: TRBJ1-6; d_gene: .; CDR3nt: TGTGCCAGCAGCTTAGAGACCGGGAACTATTCACCCCTCCACTTT; CDR3aa: CASSLETGNYSPLHF
abundance: .; len: 15; v_gene: TRBV19; j_gene: TRBJ2-6; d_gene: .; CDR3nt: TGTGCCAGTAGTATGGGGGCAGCGGGGGCCAACGTCCTGACTTTC; CDR3aa: CASSMGAAGANVLTF
abundance: .; len: 12; v_gene: TRBV5-1; j_gene: TRBJ2-7; d_gene: TRBD1; CDR3nt: TGCGCCAGCAGACCCGACAGGGGCGAGCAGTACTTC; CDR3aa: CASRPDRGEQYF
abundance: .; len: 12; v_gene: TRBV9; j_gene: TRBJ1-2; d_gene: .; CDR3nt: TGTGCCAGCAGCGTATCCCGGGATGGCTACACCTTC; CDR3aa: CASSVSRDGYTF
abundance: .; len: 13; v_gene: TRBV29-1; j_gene: TRBJ1-3; d_gene: TRBD1; CDR3nt: TGCAGCGTCACCCCCACAGGGGCGGACACCATATATTTT; CDR3aa: CSVTPTGADTIYF
abundance: .; len: 18; v_gene: TRBV4-1; j_gene: TRBJ1-1; d_gene: TRBD1; CDR3nt: TGCGCCAGCAGCCAAGAACGGAACAGGGGGCGCGTGGACACTGAAGCTTTCTTT; CDR3aa: CASSQERNRGRVDTEAFF
abundance: .; len: 17; v_gene: TRBV5-1; j_gene: TRBJ2-6; d_gene: .; CDR3nt: TGCGCCAGCAGCTTGGCCGCAACGGTCTCTGGGGCCAACGTCCTGACTTTC; CDR3aa: CASSLAATVSGANVLTF
abundance: .; len: 14; v_gene: TRBV9; j_gene: TRBJ1-2; d_gene: TRBD1; CDR3nt: TGTGCCAGCAGCGTAGACAGGGGTCTGTATGGCTACACCTTC; CDR3aa: CASSVDRGLYGYTF
abundance: .; len: 14; v_gene: TRBV7-2; j_gene: TRBJ2-3; d_gene: TRBD2; CDR3nt: TGTGCCAGCAGCATGGCGGGGGGCACAGATACGCAGTATTTT; CDR3aa: CASSMAGGTDTQYF
abundance: few; len: 15; v_gene: TRBV5-4; j_gene: TRBJ1-4; d_gene: .; CDR3nt: TGTGCCAGCAGCCAGACCTCCGACTCAGATGAAAAACTGTTTTTT; CDR3aa: CASSQTSDSDEKLFF
abundance: .; len: 17; v_gene: TRBV11-2; j_gene: TRBJ1-5; d_gene: .; CDR3nt: TGTGCCAGCAACAAGGGGCAGGCGTTATATAGCAATCAGCCCCAGCATTTT; CDR3aa: CASNKGQALYSNQPQHF
abundance: .; len: 15; v_gene: TRBV11-2; j_gene: TRBJ1-2; d_gene: TRBD1; CDR3nt: TGTGCCAGCAGCTTAAGGGGGCGGGCTAACTATGGCTACACCTTC; CDR3aa: CASSLRGRANYGYTF
abundance: few; len: 13; v_gene: TRBV7-6; j_gene: TRBJ1-1; d_gene: .; CDR3nt: TGTGCCAGCAGCTCTCAGGAGAACACTGAAGCTTTCTTT; CDR3aa: CASSSQENTEAFF
abundance: .; len: 19; v_gene: TRBV1; j_gene: TRBJ1-6; d_gene: .; CDR3nt: TGCACCAGTCGGAAGGCGGGAAACTGCCCTTCCTTAAATAATTCACCCCTCCACTTT; CDR3aa: CTSRKAGNCPSLNNSPLHF
abundance: .; len: 14; v_gene: TRBV5-4; j_gene: TRBJ1-2; d_gene: .; CDR3nt: TGTGCCAGCAGTCCCCGGTGGCAGGACTATGGCTACACCTTC; CDR3aa: CASSPRWQDYGYTF
abundance: .; len: 13; v_gene: TRBV2; j_gene: TRBJ2-7; d_gene: .; CDR3nt: TGTGCCAGCAGTGAACAAGATCCCGGCGAGCAGTACTTC; CDR3aa: CASSEQDPGEQYF
abundance: .; len: 12; v_gene: TRBV12-3/TRBV12-4; j_gene: TRBJ1-4; d_gene: .; CDR3nt: TGTGCCAGCAGTTTTTCGGGTGAAAAACTGTTTTTT; CDR3aa: CASSFSGEKLFF